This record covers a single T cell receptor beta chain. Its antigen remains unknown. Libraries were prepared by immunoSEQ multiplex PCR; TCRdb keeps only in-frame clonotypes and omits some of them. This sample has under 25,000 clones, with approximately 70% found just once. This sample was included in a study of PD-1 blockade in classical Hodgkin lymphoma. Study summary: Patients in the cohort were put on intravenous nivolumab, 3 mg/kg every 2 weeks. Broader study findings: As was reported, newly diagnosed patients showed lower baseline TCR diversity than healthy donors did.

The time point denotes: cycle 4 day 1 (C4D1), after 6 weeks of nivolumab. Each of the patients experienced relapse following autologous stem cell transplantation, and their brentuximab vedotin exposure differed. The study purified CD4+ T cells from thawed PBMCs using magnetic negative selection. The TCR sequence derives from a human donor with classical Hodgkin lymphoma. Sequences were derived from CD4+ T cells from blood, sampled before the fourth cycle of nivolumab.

The CDR3 spells CASSLGTSGGTDTQYF. The CDR3 coding sequence is TGTGCCAGCAGCTTAGGGACTAGCGGGGGGACAGATACGCAGTATTTT. The chain recombines TRBV7-6 with TRBJ2-3; 14 bases agree with TRBD2. Trimming at V came to 1 base and at J to 3 bases, leaving 0 bases not matched to a gene. Per germline, CDR1 SGHVS and CDR2 FNYEAQ. CDR3 length: 16 residues.